This TCR beta chain was retrieved from a study of T-cell memory formation after mild COVID-19 (dated by TCRdb to the early 2020s). At the level of the whole study: TCR sequence clusters from the two donors were largely donor specific. In a couple of donors, T-cell clones that expanded and contracted after mild COVID-19 were tracked by sequencing TCRalpha and TCRbeta repertoires over time. Two young, previously healthy adult volunteers, one female and one male, were included in the cohort.

General study outcomes and caveats: Whether the second-wave clones peaking on day 37 were SARS-CoV-2 specific was not confirmed. From day 15 to 85, contracting clones showed balanced CD4/CD8 phenotypes, whereas a second wave of clones that expanded from day 15 to 37 leaned towards CD4+. The detection of some responding clones in pre-infection memory suggests that pre-existing cross-reactive memory T cells joined the SARS-CoV-2 response. Only a couple of mild cases were covered by the study, and larger cohorts that include severe cases with pre-infection samples were considered necessary. Contracting CD4+ clones turned up mainly in the CM and EM memory subsets, whereas EMRA was where CD8+ clones were enriched.

PBMCs were isolated by Ficoll-Paque density gradient centrifugation. Sequencing used an Illumina NovaSeq 6000. TCRalpha and TCRbeta cDNA libraries were constructed by 5'RACE with constant-segment primers, with sample barcodes and unique molecular identifiers being introduced. RNA was extracted from every sample with Trizol reagent. Libraries were amplified in two PCR steps, with a second sample barcode and Illumina TruSeq adapters added in the second step. The libraries were sequenced on an Illumina NovaSeq using 2 x 150 bp paired-end reads. As for the authors' bioinformatics: The reads were demultiplexed and collapsed into UMI-guided consensus sequences using migec v1.2.7. Using mixcr v2.1.11, UMI consensuses were aligned to TRA and TRB V and J templates and then assembled into clonotypes. Clonotypes were classified as expanded or contracted when called significant by both edgeR and NoisET, with noise models trained on biological replicates. For edgeR calls, a false discovery rate-adjusted p below 0.01 and a log2 fold-change threshold of 1 were applied. PCA with hierarchical clustering of max-normalized trajectories of the 1000 most abundant clonotypes was used as exploratory dynamics analysis. Separately sequenced CD4+ and CD8+ repertoires were used to assign a CD4 or CD8 phenotype to each responding clone. TCRdb cleaned the public reads at Q25 with fastp, built clones with MiXCR and kept in-frame beta chains. For every CDR3 protein sequence, its rows merge into one entry that carries the most common genes and DNA. The V and J calls come from TCRdb's annotation, not from the publication. Present in this sample are about 560,000 distinct CDR3 sequences, roughly 22% of which were seen just once. The biggest ten clones account for approximately 8% of the sample.

The CDR3 holds 14 amino acids from the cysteine to the phenylalanine. Only CDR3 DNA remains: 42 bases, in frame from the first base. Trimming takes 5 bases off V and 5 bases off J; junction bases not matched to a gene: 9. This clonotype showed up just a few times. Its cognate antigen has yet to be identified. No base qualities exist here, and no much larger clone lies one base off it. The V and J genes are TRBV12-3 or TRBV12-4 and TRBJ2-7; TRBD1 fits 7 bases in the junction. Source material: PBMCs or a T cell subset sorted from them (not recorded which). This receptor was identified in an adult woman who had mild COVID-19 (a few samples of this study predate the infection). The sample titles of this study are shuffled in the database, so cell type and time point are left out; the donor was told from shared clones. The DNA sequence is given as TGTGCCAGCAGTCCCCCGGGACAGCCCCACGAGCAGTACTTC. It translates as CASSPPGQPHEQYF.